These 13 T cell receptor beta chains originate from one sample sequenced in a study of human T cells and chemical hapten exposure. Time point here: pre-sensitization, week 0. Regarding treatment: therapeutic diphenylcyclopropenone sensitization with weekly scalp DPC. TCRdb passed the RACE reads through MiXCR, listing each CDR3 protein once. The sample has approximately 57,000 distinct CDR3 sequences, roughly 9.8% seen once; the top ten hold 8% to 10%. The sequenced sample was whole blood, obtained in connection with sensitization to the hapten diphenylcyclopropenone (DPC). These receptor sequences come from a man aged 40-49 years with alopecia areata. Some clones in this sample may be carry-over from other donors' samples.

This clonotype was observed a few times. The chain employs TRBV20-1 and TRBJ2-7; D tentatively reads TRBD1 or TRBD2 (6 bases each). This CDR3 is 15 amino acids long. The germline gives CDR1 DFQATT, CDR2 SNEGSKA (reference sequence). With 6 bases removed from V and 1 base from J, the gap between germline ends came to 19 bases. The CDR3 DNA follows: TGCAGTGCCCGTCCCGGGGGACAAAGTTCCTACGAGCAGTACTTC. This gives the protein CSARPGGQSSYEQYF.

This clonotype has a handful of counts. The chain uses TRBV5-1 and TRBJ2-3, with a possible D match to TRBD2 (6 bases). The CDR3 length is 15 residues. Trimming shortened V by 1 base and J by 2 bases, and 11 bases separated the two germline ends. The germline gives CDR1 SGHRS, CDR2 YFSETQ. This chain's CDR3 is CASSLNTGATDTQYF. As DNA, the CDR3 is TGCGCCAGCAGCTTGAATACGGGAGCCACAGATACGCAGTATTTT.

This clonotype showed up just a few times. The chain links TRBV9 to TRBJ2-5; TRBD2 is a possible D gene (6 bases). Trimming removed 6 bases from V and 5 bases from J, with 14 bases in between. Germline CDR1 is SGDLS and CDR2 is YYNGEE. This CDR3 has 13 residues. The CDR3 DNA reads TGTGCCAGCACCCGGGACTTCGGGGAGACCCAGTACTTC. Its protein product is CASTRDFGETQYF.

This clonotype was detected ten times or more. The chain links TRBV18 to TRBJ1-1, with D possibly matching TRBD1 (5 bases). The CDR3 covers 14 residues. The germline gives CDR1 KGHSH, CDR2 LQKENI. The germline V and J ends were trimmed by 5 bases and 3 bases, with 13 bases remaining between them. CDR3 coding DNA: TGTGCCAGCTCATGGCGGAGGGGAGACACTGAAGCTTTCTTT. Its protein product is CASSWRRGDTEAFF.

The chain is built from TRBV11-2 and TRBJ1-1, with TRBD1 as a possible D gene (5 bases). Trimming cost V 3 bases and J 6 bases, with 11 bases left between them. CDR1 is SGHAT, CDR2 FQNNGV, per germline. The CDR3 runs to 13 residues. The CDR3 is CASSLRGFAEAFF. CDR3 DNA sequence: TGTGCCAGCAGCTTGAGGGGTTTCGCTGAAGCTTTCTTT.

This clonotype was recorded at least ten times. The chain uses TRBV20-1 and TRBJ2-1; a weak D match, TRBD1 (6 bases). V lost 5 bases and J 7 bases, leaving 21 bases between the germline ends. Germline loops: CDR1 DFQATT, CDR2 SNEGSKA (reference sequence). This CDR3 spans 15 amino acids. This CDR3 is CSAYLTGILANEQFF. The CDR3 DNA sequence: TGCAGTGCTTACTTAACAGGGATCTTGGCAAATGAGCAGTTCTTC.

This clonotype showed up many times. This chain joins TRBV6-5 and TRBJ2-2, with 7 positions matching TRBD1. The CDR3 runs to 15 residues. CDR1 and CDR2 (germline): MNHEY, SVGAGI. The J segment lost 1 base and the V segment lost 4 bases, leaving 3 bases of the junction unmatched. DNA of the CDR3: TGTGCCAGCAGTTCGGACAGGCTGAACACCGGGGAGCTGTTTTTT. It specifies CASSSDRLNTGELFF.

This clonotype was seen a few times. The chain has TRBV5-4 and TRBJ2-7, with 7 bases matching TRBD2. J gave up 2 bases and V 10 bases, and 9 bases lay outside the gene matches. From germline, CDR1 is SGHNT and CDR2 YYREEE (reference sequence). The CDR3 length is 13 residues. The CDR3 DNA sequence: TGTGCCGGGGGGGAGCGGGGCACCTACGAGCAGTACTTC. It is translated as CAGGERGTYEQYF.

The rearrangement joins TRBV12-3 or TRBV12-4 to TRBJ1-2, with TRBD1 as a possible D gene (5 bases). The CDR3 totals 13 residues. V lost 6 bases, J lost 3 bases, and 11 bases lay in between. The CDR3 DNA reads as TGTGCCAGCAGCCCCAGGGAGGACTATGGCTACACCTTC. Its protein product is CASSPREDYGYTF.

This clonotype appeared a few times. This chain uses TRBV6-8 with TRBJ2-1; tentatively, D is TRBD1 or TRBD2 (5 bases each). The CDR3 has 13 amino acids. Germline CDR1 reads MNHGY; CDR2 reads SAAAGT. V dropped 8 bases and J dropped 8 bases, with 16 bases sitting between them. CDR3 protein: CASPEGLIDEQFF. CDR3 sequence (DNA): TGTGCCAGCCCCGAGGGGCTTATAGATGAGCAGTTCTTC.

This clonotype has ten or more counts. The rearrangement joins TRBV28 to TRBJ2-1, with a weak D call TRBD2 (6 bases). The CDR3 has 17 amino acids. Trimming took off 2 bases at V and 0 bases at J, with 14 bases between the two ends. Per the germline V gene, CDR1 is MDHEN and CDR2 is SYDVKM. The CDR3 nucleotides are TGTGCCAGCAGTTTAGGAAAGGGGAGGCACTCCTACAATGAGCAGTTCTTC. As protein: CASSLGKGRHSYNEQFF.

The chain employs TRBV5-1 and TRBJ2-2; D is ambiguous. Trimming removed 4 bases at V and 5 bases at J, with 12 bases between. This CDR3 is 14 amino acids long. Germline V lookup: CDR1 SGHRS, CDR2 YFSETQ. CDR3 DNA: TGCGCCAGCAGCACGCCGACTGGAACCGGGGAGCTGTTTTTT. It codes for CASSTPTGTGELFF.

This clonotype occurred many times. The chain joins TRBV12-3 or TRBV12-4 to TRBJ2-5; the match to TRBD1 covers 8 bases. The CDR3 spans 16 residues. V lost 3 bases to trimming and J lost 6 bases; unmatched junction nucleotides: 12. The CDR3 sequence is CASSFHRQGARKTQYF. In DNA, the CDR3 is TGTGCCAGCAGTTTCCATAGGCAGGGGGCTAGGAAGACCCAGTACTTC.